The 32 T cell receptor beta chains below come from one sample, sequenced in a study of cytomegalovirus exposure and HLA in healthy donors. PCR amplification relied on 60 Vbeta primers (plus 13 Jbeta primers). Using immunoSEQ multiplex PCR, the repertoire was profiled, and TCRdb retains in-frame clones only, with some absent. The sample has 150,000 or so clones, approximately 80% seen once. Sequencing used PBMCs. The receptors were sampled from a man younger than 45 in good health and CMV-seronegative.

The gene calls are TRBV6-5 and TRBJ2-5; D possibly corresponds to TRBD1 (5 bases). The assigned J gene may be wrong: the sequence end matches TRBJ2-7 better. The CDR3 length is 16 residues. CDR1 and CDR2 (germline): MNHEY, SVGAGI. The CDR3 sequence: CASSYSSGPSSYEQYF. Here the CDR3 DNA reads TGTGCCAGCAGTTACTCCTCAGGGCCCTCATCCTACGAGCAGTACTTC.

V usage is TRBV4-3 and J usage is TRBJ2-3, with unresolved D. V dropped 3 bases and J dropped 6 bases, with 13 bases sitting between them. This CDR3 spans 14 amino acids. Germline CDR1 reads LGHNA; CDR2 reads YSLEER. In DNA, the CDR3 is TGCGCCAGCAGCCAGAGTGGAGAGAGGGATACGCAGTATTTT. Amino acid sequence: CASSQSGERDTQYF.

This chain links TRBV7-2 with TRBJ2-7; D possibly corresponds to TRBD1 (6 bases). The CDR3 covers 14 residues. The V and J ends lost 11 bases and 0 bases respectively, with 17 bases between them. Germline CDR1 SGHTA, CDR2 FQGNSA. The CDR3 loop reads CAGKGVPSSYEQYF. The CDR3 DNA reads as TGTGCCGGGAAGGGGGTACCGAGCTCCTACGAGCAGTACTTC.

The chain combines TRBV27 with TRBJ2-7, with D perhaps TRBD1 (7 bases). Germline-derived CDR1 and CDR2 are MNHEY and SMNVEV (reference sequence). This CDR3 region has 14 residues. V was clipped by 5 bases and J by 4 bases, with 15 bases between them. CDR3 in DNA: TGTGCCAGCAGTCCCGTCAGGGGGGTGTACGAGCAGTACTTC. Translated, it gives CASSPVRGVYEQYF.

The rearrangement joins TRBV28 to TRBJ1-3, with D hard to call. The germline V and J ends were trimmed by 6 bases and 0 bases, with 15 bases remaining between them. This CDR3 contains 16 residues. Germline values: CDR1 MDHEN, CDR2 SYDVKM. The CDR3 is CASSPPPGYSGNTIYF. DNA for the CDR3: TGTGCCAGCAGCCCTCCCCCAGGCTACTCTGGAAACACCATATATTTT.

This rearrangement joins TRBV5-6 to TRBJ1-5; 9 bases agree with TRBD1. The J segment lost 0 bases and the V segment lost 5 bases, leaving 9 bases of the junction unmatched. CDR1 is SGHDT, CDR2 YYEEEE, per germline. CDR3 length: 17 residues. This chain's CDR3 is CASSTTGGGYSNQPQHF. Written as DNA, the CDR3 is TGTGCCAGCAGTACGACAGGGGGGGGCTATAGCAATCAGCCCCAGCATTTT.

V is TRBV27 and J is TRBJ2-3; the D is unclear. Germline CDR1 and CDR2: MNHEY and SMNVEV (reference sequence). This CDR3 contains 14 residues. Trimming removed 5 bases from V and 2 bases from J, with 11 bases in between. The CDR3 loop is CASSTGTPTDTQYF. For the CDR3, the DNA is TGTGCCAGCAGTACGGGTACCCCCACAGATACGCAGTATTTT.

V gene TRBV19 combines with J gene TRBJ1-5, with a weak D call TRBD1 (5 bases). Trimming took off 5 bases at V and 0 bases at J, with 20 bases between the two ends. The CDR3 is 18 residues long. CDR1 and CDR2 from the germline V gene are LNHDA and SQIVND (reference sequence). CDR3: CASSRNRQSGGSNQPQHF. The CDR3 nucleotides are TGTGCCAGTAGTCGGAACCGACAGAGCGGGGGTAGCAATCAGCCCCAGCATTTT.

The V and J genes are TRBV7-8 and TRBJ1-5, with 8 bases identical to TRBD1. CDR1 and CDR2 from the germline V gene are SGHVS and FQNEAQ. This CDR3 region has 18 residues. Trimming removed 2 bases from V and 3 bases from J; junction bases left unmatched: 12. The CDR3 loop is CASSLTLPGQAINQPQHF. The CDR3 coding sequence is TGTGCCAGCAGCTTAACCCTCCCGGGACAGGCGATCAATCAGCCCCAGCATTTT.

The chain couples TRBV2 to TRBJ1-1; D gene uncertain. V lost 7 bases to trimming and J lost 2 bases, with 8 bases between them. Germline V lookup: CDR1 SNHLY, CDR2 FYNNEI. This CDR3 is 12 amino acids long. The chain's CDR3 is CASTGPNTEAFF. CDR3 nucleotide sequence: TGTGCCAGCACTGGGCCCAACACTGAAGCTTTCTTT.

CDR3 nucleotides: TGTGCCAGCTCACCACCGAAATCACAGCCGTACCAAGAGACCCAGTACTTC. Translated: CASSPPKSQPYQETQYF. This chain connects TRBV18 to TRBJ2-5, with unresolved D. Germline CDR1 reads KGHSH; CDR2 reads LQKENI. Trimming pared 0 bases from V and 0 bases from J, leaving 14 bases between. This CDR3 is 17 amino acids long.

J is TRBJ2-7 and V is TRBV5-4; TRBD2 is a possible D gene (5 bases). Trimming pared 5 bases from V and 0 bases from J, leaving 12 bases between. Germline loops: CDR1 SGHNT, CDR2 YYREEE (reference sequence). The CDR3 is 14 amino acids. The CDR3 loop is CASSYGRGSYEQYF. In DNA, the CDR3 is TGTGCCAGCAGTTACGGACGGGGCTCCTACGAGCAGTACTTC.

CDR3 coding DNA: TGTGCCTGGAGGGGAGAGATTGAAGCTTTCTTT. Its protein product is CAWRGEIEAFF. The chain has TRBV30 and TRBJ1-1; D ambiguous. This CDR3 has 11 residues. Trimming pared 3 bases from V and 7 bases from J, leaving 9 bases between. From germline, CDR1 is GTSNPN and CDR2 SVGIG (reference sequence).

This chain uses TRBV30 with TRBJ1-5; D not certain. Between the trimmed V and J ends, which lost 1 base and 2 bases, there was a span of 6 bases. The CDR3 consists of 13 residues. CDR1 and CDR2 from the germline V gene are GTSNPN and SVGIG (reference sequence). For the CDR3, the DNA is TGTGCCTGGAGTGATTTCGGCAATCAGCCCCAGCATTTT. Translating gives CAWSDFGNQPQHF.

This chain joins TRBV6-7 and TRBJ2-7; 9 nucleotides align to TRBD1. TRBV6-7 is treated as an ORF (open reading frame) with a function not yet certain. The CDR3 runs to 14 residues. The J segment lost 5 bases and the V segment lost 7 bases, leaving 9 bases of the junction unmatched. The DNA for the CDR3 is TGTGCCAGCAACAGACACAGGGGGCGCGACGAGCAGTACTTC. This translates into CASNRHRGRDEQYF.

This sequence joins TRBV7-9 and TRBJ2-5; the match to TRBD1 covers 7 bases. J was trimmed by 5 bases and V by 5 bases; bases with no gene match: 8. Germline CDR1 SEHNR, CDR2 FQNEAQ (reference sequence). CDR3 size: 14 residues. CDR3 nucleotides: TGTGCCAGCAGCCCCCGGGACAGAGGGGAGACCCAGTACTTC. This encodes CASSPRDRGETQYF.

The chain has TRBV5-8 and TRBJ1-1, with a tentative D call TRBD1 (5 bases). CDR3 size: 12 residues. CDR1 is SGHTS and CDR2 is YDEGEE in the germline V gene. V was trimmed by 6 bases and J by 1 base, leaving 7 bases between them. CDR3 sequence reads: CASTTGNTEAFF. The CDR3 nucleotides are TGTGCCAGCACCACAGGGAACACTGAAGCTTTCTTT.

The genes are TRBV7-2 and TRBJ2-2; a weak D match, TRBD1 (5 bases). The CDR3 runs to 16 residues. Germline CDR1 and CDR2: SGHTA and FQGNSA. Trimming shortened V by 1 base and J by 0 bases, and 9 bases separated the two germline ends. DNA of the CDR3: TGTGCCAGCAGCTTAGACAGGAGTACGAACACCGGGGAGCTGTTTTTT. Amino acid sequence: CASSLDRSTNTGELFF.

This chain links TRBV11-2 with TRBJ2-7, with D possibly being TRBD2 (6 bases). The germline V gene encodes CDR1 SGHAT and CDR2 FQNNGV. This CDR3 region has 13 residues. The V and J ends lost 5 bases and 7 bases respectively, with 15 bases between them. The CDR3 nucleotides read TGTGCCAGCAGCCAAGGAGGGGCGTGGGAGCAGTACTTC. This translates into CASSQGGAWEQYF.

This chain links TRBV5-1 with TRBJ2-1, with 14 positions matching TRBD2. Looked up from germline, CDR1 is SGHRS and CDR2 is YFSETQ. The CDR3 is made up of 17 amino acids. J gave up 5 bases and V 0 bases, and 4 bases lay outside the gene matches. In DNA form, the CDR3 reads TGCGCCAGCAGCTTGGCCAGACTAGCGGGAGGGGACAATGAGCAGTTCTTC. Translated, it gives CASSLARLAGGDNEQFF.

On this clone itself: Other DNA sequences from this sample encode an identical CDR3 as well. This chain links TRBV9 with TRBJ2-2; D is unclear. The CDR3 covers 14 residues. V dropped 2 bases and J dropped 1 base, with 6 bases sitting between them. Germline loops: CDR1 SGDLS, CDR2 YYNGEE. The CDR3 spells CASSVARNTGELFF. Here the CDR3 DNA reads TGTGCCAGCAGCGTTGCCAGGAACACCGGGGAGCTGTTTTTT.

J is TRBJ2-1 and V is TRBV9, with TRBD2 matching 13 bases. Germline V lookup: CDR1 SGDLS, CDR2 YYNGEE. After removal of 4 bases from V and 9 bases from J, the junction contained 10 bases not matched to a gene. The CDR3 totals 16 residues. CDR3 bases: TGTGCCAGCAGCCCCCGCGGGACTAGCGGGAATCGTGAGCAGTTCTTC. Protein product: CASSPRGTSGNREQFF.

The J gene is TRBJ2-1, the V gene TRBV2; D remains unclear. The germline gives CDR1 SNHLY, CDR2 FYNNEI. CDR3 length: 14 residues. Trimming shortened V by 3 bases and J by 6 bases, and 12 bases separated the two germline ends. The CDR3 protein is CASSDSRSGNEQFF. The CDR3 nucleotides are TGTGCCAGCAGTGACAGCCGTTCGGGCAATGAGCAGTTCTTC.

The chain combines TRBV27 with TRBJ2-7; 11 nucleotides align to TRBD2. J lost 3 bases, V lost 3 bases, and 1 base had no gene match. The V gene's germline CDR1 is MNHEY and CDR2 SMNVEV (reference sequence). CDR3 size: 14 residues. CDR3: CASSLGTSGYEQYF. The CDR3 DNA reads as TGTGCCAGCAGTTTGGGGACTAGCGGCTACGAGCAGTACTTC.

V usage is TRBV7-2 and J usage is TRBJ2-5, with D maybe TRBD2 (7 bases). V dropped 1 base and J dropped 2 bases, with 14 bases sitting between them. CDR1 is SGHTA, CDR2 FQGNSA, per germline. The CDR3 loop spans 16 amino acids. DNA of the CDR3: TGTGCCAGCAGCTTAGTATCGGGGGGCCTACAAGAGACCCAGTACTTC. It specifies CASSLVSGGLQETQYF.

V and J are TRBV5-1 and TRBJ1-3; weak D call: TRBD1 (6 bases). This CDR3 contains 13 residues. Trimming cost V 5 bases and J 4 bases, with 10 bases left between them. Germline CDR1 SGHRS, CDR2 YFSETQ. The CDR3 reads CASRQGDGNTIYF. The DNA for the CDR3 is TGCGCCAGCAGACAGGGAGACGGAAACACCATATATTTT. Combining the CDR3 with reference TRBV5-1 and TRBJ1-3 gives the whole variable domain KAGVTQTPRYLIKTRGQQVTLSCSPISGHRSVSWYQQTPGQGLQFLFEYFSETQRNKGNFPGRFSGRQFSNSRSEMNVSTLELGDSALYLCASRQGDGNTIYFGEGSWLTVV.

The table lists this clone with a count of one. The rearrangement uses TRBV11-2 and TRBJ2-2; D perhaps matches TRBD2 (6 bases). Germline lookup yields CDR1 SGHAT and CDR2 FQNNGV. Trimming cost V 2 bases and J 0 bases, with 13 bases left between them. The CDR3 spans 17 residues. CDR3 region: CASSLWGDHANTGELFF. CDR3 bases: TGTGCCAGCAGCTTATGGGGGGACCACGCGAACACCGGGGAGCTGTTTTTT.

The V call is TRBV30, the J call TRBJ2-7, with D maybe TRBD2 (6 bases). V was pared by 2 bases and J by 6 bases, with 14 bases between. This CDR3 has 13 residues. Germline CDR1 is GTSNPN and CDR2 is SVGIG (reference sequence). CDR3: CAWSSRGTSEQYF. The CDR3 nucleotides read TGTGCCTGGAGTTCCCGCGGGACCAGCGAGCAGTACTTC.

This clone came up once. V gene TRBV30 combines with J gene TRBJ2-5; TRBD1 aligns across 10 bases. This CDR3 is built from 12 residues. J gave up 7 bases and V 8 bases, and 7 bases lay outside the gene matches. The germline V gene encodes CDR1 GTSNPN and CDR2 SVGIG (reference sequence). The CDR3 loop reads CAGRQGAGTQYF. DNA for the CDR3: TGTGCCGGTCGACAGGGGGCAGGGACCCAGTACTTC. Looking up the rest from reference TRBV30 and TRBJ2-5 gives the full variable domain: SQTIHQWPATLVQPVGSPLSLECTVEGTSNPNLYWYRQAAGRGLQLLFYSVGIGQISSEVPQNLSASRPQDRQFILSSKKLLLSDSGFYLCAGRQGAGTQYFGPGTRLLVL.

This chain uses TRBV4-1 with TRBJ1-5; the D gene is possibly TRBD1 (6 bases). The germline V gene has CDR1 MGHRA and CDR2 YSYEKL. Trimming took 0 bases from V and 7 from J, leaving 16 bases between them. This CDR3 region has 16 residues. In DNA form, the CDR3 reads TGCGCCAGCAGCCAAGAGAAGGCAGGGGCGGGCCAGCCCCAGCATTTT. Translated, it gives CASSQEKAGAGQPQHF.

The rearrangement links TRBV6-1 to TRBJ2-7, with 8 nucleotides matching TRBD1. Germline-derived CDR1 and CDR2 are MNHNS and SASEGT. V trimming: 5 bases; J trimming: 2 bases; junction bases outside the gene matches: 5. The CDR3 loop spans 14 amino acids. The CDR3 coding sequence is TGTGCCAGCAGTCCGGGACAGGTGACCTACGAGCAGTACTTC. It translates to CASSPGQVTYEQYF.

This rearrangement joins TRBV4-3 to TRBJ2-3, with a possible D match to TRBD2 (6 bases). In germline, CDR1 is LGHNA, CDR2 YSLEER. V gave up 4 bases and J gave up 4 bases, with 18 bases separating them. This CDR3 is built from 16 residues. The CDR3 protein is CASSRTGGGSADTQYF. DNA of the CDR3: TGCGCCAGCAGCCGCACCGGGGGAGGAAGCGCAGATACGCAGTATTTT.